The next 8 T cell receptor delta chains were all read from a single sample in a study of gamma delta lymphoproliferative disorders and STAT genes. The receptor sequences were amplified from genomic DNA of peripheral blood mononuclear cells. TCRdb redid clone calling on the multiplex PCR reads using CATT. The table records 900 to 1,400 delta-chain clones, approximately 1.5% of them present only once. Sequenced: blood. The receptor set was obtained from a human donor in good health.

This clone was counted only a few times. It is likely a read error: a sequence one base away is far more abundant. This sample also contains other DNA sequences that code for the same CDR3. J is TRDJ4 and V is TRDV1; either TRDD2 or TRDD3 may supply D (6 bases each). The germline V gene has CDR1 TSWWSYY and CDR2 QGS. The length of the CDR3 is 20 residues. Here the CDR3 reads CALGEGWDPPTVLGARPLIF. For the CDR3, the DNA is TGTGCTCTTGGGGAAGGGTGGGATCCTCCTACCGTACTGGGAGCCAGACCCTTGATCTTT.

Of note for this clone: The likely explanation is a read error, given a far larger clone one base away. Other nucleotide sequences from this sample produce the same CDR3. The CDR3 here is CALGELANSYWGTGLPHPTDKLIF. DNA for the CDR3: TGTGCTCTTGGGGAACTAGCAAACTCGTACTGGGGGACGGGTCTGCCCCACCCGACCGATAAGCTCATCTTT. This chain connects TRDV1 to TRDJ1; 9 bases map to TRDD3. CDR1 and CDR2 (germline): TSWWSYY, QGS. The CDR3 has 24 amino acids.

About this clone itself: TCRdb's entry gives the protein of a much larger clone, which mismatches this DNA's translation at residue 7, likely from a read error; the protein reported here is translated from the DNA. For the CDR3, the DNA is TGTGCCTTTTGTGGTGGGAGCTTCCCCAGTTTTCCCTACTGGGGGATACCGTACACCGATAAACTCATCTTT. It encodes CAFCGGSFPSFPYWGIPYTDKLIF. V is TRDV3 and J is TRDJ1; 12 positions match TRDD3. Germline V CDR1 and CDR2: TVYSNPD, GDNSRS (reference sequence). J gave up 0 bases and V 2 bases, and 31 bases lay outside the gene matches. The CDR3 has 24 residues.

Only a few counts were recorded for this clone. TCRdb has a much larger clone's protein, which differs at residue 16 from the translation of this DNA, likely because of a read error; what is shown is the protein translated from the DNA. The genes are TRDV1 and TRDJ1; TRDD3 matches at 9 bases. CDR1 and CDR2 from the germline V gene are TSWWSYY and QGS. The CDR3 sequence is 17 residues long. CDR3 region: CALGTRLLILGDRALTF. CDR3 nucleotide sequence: TGTGCTCTTGGGACTCGCTTGCTTATATTGGGGGATAGGGCACTCACCTTT.

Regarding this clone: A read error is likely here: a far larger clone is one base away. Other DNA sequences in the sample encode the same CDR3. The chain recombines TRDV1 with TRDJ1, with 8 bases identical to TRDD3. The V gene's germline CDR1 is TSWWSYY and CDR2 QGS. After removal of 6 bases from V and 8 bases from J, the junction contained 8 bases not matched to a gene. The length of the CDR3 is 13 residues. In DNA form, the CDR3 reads TGTGCTCTTGGAGCTGTGGGGGATCCAAAACTCATCTTT. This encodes CALGAVGDPKLIF.

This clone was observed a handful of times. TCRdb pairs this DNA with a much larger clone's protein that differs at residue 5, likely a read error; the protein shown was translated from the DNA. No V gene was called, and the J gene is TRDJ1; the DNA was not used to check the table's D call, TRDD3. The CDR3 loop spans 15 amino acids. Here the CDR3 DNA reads TGTGCTCTTAGGGGTCCCCCCCGCCAGTACGCCAAACTCATCTTT. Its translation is CALRGPPRQYAKLIF.

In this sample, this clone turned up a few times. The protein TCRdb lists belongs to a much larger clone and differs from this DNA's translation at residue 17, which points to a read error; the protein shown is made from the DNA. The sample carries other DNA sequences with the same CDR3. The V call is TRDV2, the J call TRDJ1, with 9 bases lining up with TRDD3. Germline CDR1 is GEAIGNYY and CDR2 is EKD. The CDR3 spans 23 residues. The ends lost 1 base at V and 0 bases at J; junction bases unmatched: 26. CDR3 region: CACDTRGAITGGARPPYTDKLIF. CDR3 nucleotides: TGTGCCTGTGACACACGTGGGGCAATTACTGGGGGAGCCAGGCCCCCTTACACCGATAAACTCATCTTT.

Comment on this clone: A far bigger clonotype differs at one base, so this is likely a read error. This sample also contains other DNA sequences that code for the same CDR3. This chain's CDR3 is CACDTFPTRGIVGSDKLIF. DNA of the CDR3: TGTGCCTGTGACACCTTCCCCACTAGGGGGATAGTGGGATCCGATAAACTCATCTTT. The chain combines TRDV2 with TRDJ1, with TRDD3 matching 8 bases. The CDR3 totals 19 residues. Germline V gives CDR1 GEAIGNYY, CDR2 EKD. The ends lost 0 bases at V and 3 bases at J; junction bases unmatched: 17.